A selection of T cell receptor beta chains follows, all from one sample in a study of beta chain features in type 1 diabetes. Sequencing was performed with immunoSEQ multiplex PCR; in TCRdb, only in-frame clones are kept and a portion is missing. The sample lists nearly 350,000 clones, 6.5% to 10% seen once, with around 0.45% in the top ten. Material for sequencing was central memory CD4+ T cells from blood. The origin of the receptors is a woman younger than 35 in good health. Each CDR3 is given with its conserved first and last residue. The D gene is left open where the match is weak. Rows may omit the clone size; those that give it use once, few, many or a size class.

D	V	J	size	DNA	CDR3
TRBD1	TRBV5-1	TRBJ2-7	few	TGCGCCAGCAGCCGGGACAGGCAATTGGGCGAGCAGTACTTC	CASSRDRQLGEQYF
.	TRBV2	TRBJ2-5	few	TGTGCCAGCAGTGATGTTGTCGTCGGGGGGACCCAGTACTTC	CASSDVVVGGTQYF
.	TRBV27	TRBJ2-5	few	TGTGCCAGCAGCTTATCCTGGATCCCCAAGAGTTCCCAGTACTTC	CASSLSWIPKSSQYF
.	TRBV2	TRBJ2-2	.	TGTGCCAGCAGTAGGGACGGGGAGCTGTTTTTT	CASSRDGELFF
.	TRBV7-2	TRBJ2-1	.	TGTGCCAGCAGCTTAGGGGCAGACCAGTACAATGAGCAGTTCTTC	CASSLGADQYNEQFF
.	TRBV6-5	TRBJ1-1	few	TGTGCCAGCAGTTACCTGGGGCCTCAAGGGAGCACTGAAGCTTTCTTT	CASSYLGPQGSTEAFF
.	TRBV28	TRBJ2-1	few	TGTGCCAGCAGTCTACAGGACAGCTTGAATGAGCAGTTCTTC	CASSLQDSLNEQFF
.	TRBV28	TRBJ2-2	few	TGTGCCAGCAGTATATACACCGGGGAGCTGTTTTTT	CASSIYTGELFF
.	TRBV28	TRBJ1-4	few	TGTGCCAGCAATTCTAAAGGGTCGGCTAATGAAAAACTGTTTTTT	CASNSKGSANEKLFF
TRBD2	TRBV5-1	TRBJ2-3	.	TGCGCCAGCAGCTCCGGGACTATCGGGGTGGCAGATACGCAGTATTTT	CASSSGTIGVADTQYF
TRBD1	TRBV7-6	TRBJ1-3	few	TGTGCCAGCAGCCGCGGACAGGGGAACGGAAACACCATATATTTT	CASSRGQGNGNTIYF
TRBD2	TRBV5-4	TRBJ2-2	few	TGTGCCAGCAGCTTAGTGACGCTAGCGGGAGGGAACACCGGGGAGCTGTTTTTT	CASSLVTLAGGNTGELFF
TRBD1	TRBV14	TRBJ2-3	few	TGTGCCAGCAGCCCTAGGCCGGGACAGGGTTTCCCCTTGGTTTCGTATTTT	CASSPRPGQGFPLVSYF
TRBD1	TRBV28	TRBJ1-5	few	TGTGCCAGCAGTACACAGACAGGGGGTCGACAGCCCCAGCATTTT	CASSTQTGGRQPQHF
.	TRBV28	TRBJ2-5	few	TGTGCCAGCAGCTCCGGGTCATTGGGGGAGCAAGAGACCCAGTACTTC	CASSSGSLGEQETQYF
.	TRBV9	TRBJ1-6	.	TGTGCCAGCAGCGTAGGGCCGGTTGCGGGGGGAGCAAGGTCACCCCTCCACTTT	CASSVGPVAGGARSPLHF
TRBD1	TRBV9	TRBJ1-1	.	TGTGCCAGCAGCGTAGCCATTGACAGGGGAGAAGCTTTCTTT	CASSVAIDRGEAFF
.	TRBV5-4	TRBJ1-2	.	TGTGCCAGCAGCTCCGCCGTAGGACGCTATGGCTACACCTTC	CASSSAVGRYGYTF
TRBD2	TRBV18	TRBJ2-5	few	TGTGCCAGCTCACCGCTAGCGGGAGAGACCCAGTACTTC	CASSPLAGETQYF
.	TRBV29-1	TRBJ1-2	many	TGCAGCGTTGAGCGGGGATCCGGCTACACCTTC	CSVERGSGYTF
TRBD2	TRBV14	TRBJ2-5	few	TGTGCCAGCAGCCAGCGGCTAGCGGGAGTAGAGACCCAGTACTTC	CASSQRLAGVETQYF
.	TRBV4-3	TRBJ1-3	few	TGCGCCAGCAGCCAAGACTGGCAGGGGACTGGAAACACCATATATTTT	CASSQDWQGTGNTIYF
TRBD1	TRBV15	TRBJ1-2	.	TGTGCCACCAGCCAAACGGGACAGGGGTATGGCTACACCTTC	CATSQTGQGYGYTF
TRBD2	TRBV14	TRBJ2-3	few	TGTGCCAGCAGCCAAGGGGGACTAGGGACAGATACGCAGTATTTT	CASSQGGLGTDTQYF
.	TRBV18	TRBJ2-3	.	TGTGCCAGCTCACCGATTTATCAACAACGGTCTAGCACAGATACGCAGTATTTT	CASSPIYQQRSSTDTQYF
.	TRBV7-2	TRBJ2-2	.	TGTGCCAGCAGCTTAGTCCCCCACAGCGACGGGGAGCTGTTTTTT	CASSLVPHSDGELFF
TRBD2	TRBV7-3	TRBJ2-1	many	TGTGCCAGCAGTCGGCGGGAGTATGATGAGCAGTTCTTC	CASSRREYDEQFF
.	TRBV7-2	TRBJ2-7	few	TGTGCCAGCAGCTTGGGTGAAGGGTATCAGTACTTC	CASSLGEGYQYF
TRBD1	TRBV7-2	TRBJ1-2	.	TGTGCCAGCAGCTTGGTGGGACAGACCCCAGCTAACTATGGCTACACCTTC	CASSLVGQTPANYGYTF
TRBD1	TRBV29-1	TRBJ1-2	few	TGCAGCGTTGAAGTGGACAGGGGGCGCGGTGGCTACACCTTC	CSVEVDRGRGGYTF
.	TRBV11-2	TRBJ2-7	few	TGTGCCAGCAGCCTCGCGGGAAGTCGGCAGTACTTC	CASSLAGSRQYF
TRBD2	TRBV10-3	TRBJ2-5	few	TGTGCCATTGGCGGGACTAGCGGGGAGACCCAGTACTTC	CAIGGTSGETQYF
.	TRBV7-2	TRBJ2-7	.	TGTGCCAGCAGCGCCAACTGGGGATTCTCCTACGAGCAGTACTTC	CASSANWGFSYEQYF
.	TRBV28	TRBJ1-2	.	TGTGCCAGCAGCTCCACAGGCCTCTATGGCTACACCTTC	CASSSTGLYGYTF
TRBD2	TRBV11-2	TRBJ2-3	few	TGTGCCAGCAGCACAACCCGCCGGACTAGCGGCGACACAGATACGCAGTATTTT	CASSTTRRTSGDTDTQYF
.	TRBV4-3	TRBJ2-7	.	TGCGCCAGCAGCCAGATTCGGGACCCCCAACGGGCTTACGAGCAGTACTTC	CASSQIRDPQRAYEQYF
TRBD1	TRBV2	TRBJ2-7	few	TGTGCCAGCAAAAGGGACAGGGTCGGGTACGAGCAGTACTTC	CASKRDRVGYEQYF
.	TRBV10-3	TRBJ1-1	many	TGTGCCATCAGTCGGGATTACACTGAAGCTTTCTTT	CAISRDYTEAFF
.	TRBV7-8	TRBJ1-1	few	TGTGCCAGCAGCTTAGTCGGGAACACTGAAGCTTTCTTT	CASSLVGNTEAFF
.	TRBV13	TRBJ2-7	.	TGTGCCAGCAGCTTACGGGCCACCTACGAGCAGTACTTC	CASSLRATYEQYF
.	TRBV6-5	TRBJ1-1	.	TGTGCCAGCAGTGTTTGGGAGAACACTGAAGCTTTCTTT	CASSVWENTEAFF
TRBD1	TRBV7-3	TRBJ1-5	.	TGTGCCAGCAGCTTGACAGGGGGCGAACAGCCCCAGCATTTT	CASSLTGGEQPQHF
TRBD1	TRBV29-1	TRBJ1-5	many	TGCAGCGTTGAATATTGGGACAGGCACAATCAGCCCCAGCATTTT	CSVEYWDRHNQPQHF
TRBD2	TRBV6-6	TRBJ2-5	few	TGTGCCAGCAGTTGGCTAGCGGGATCTGAAGAGACCCAGTACTTC	CASSWLAGSEETQYF
TRBD1	TRBV6-6	TRBJ1-3	few	TGTGCCAGCAGTACCTGGACAGGAGCTCCTGGAAACACCATATATTTT	CASSTWTGAPGNTIYF
.	TRBV7-9	TRBJ2-7	few	TGTGCCAGCAGCTTCCAAGTGGACGAGCAGTACTTC	CASSFQVDEQYF
TRBD1	TRBV5-4	TRBJ2-7	few	TGTGCCAGCAGCTCCGGACAGGGTCGGTACGAGCAGTACTTC	CASSSGQGRYEQYF
.	TRBV19	TRBJ2-6	few	TGTGCCAGTAGCCCCGTCTACTCTGGGGCCAACGTCCTGACTTTC	CASSPVYSGANVLTF
TRBD1	TRBV28	TRBJ1-5	.	TGTGCCAGCATACTACAGGGGCGCAATCAGCCCCAGCATTTT	CASILQGRNQPQHF
.	TRBV20-1	TRBJ2-3	few	TGCAGCCTCGCGCTCTGGGATACGCAGTATTTT	CSLALWDTQYF
.	TRBV7-3	TRBJ1-4	many	TGTGCCAGCAGCCAGACAGGCCTTCCTAATGAAAAACTGTTTTTT	CASSQTGLPNEKLFF
.	TRBV29-1	TRBJ1-5	few	TGCAGCGTAGCATATAACAGCAATCAGCCCCAGCATTTT	CSVAYNSNQPQHF
TRBD2	TRBV7-6	TRBJ2-7	few	TGTGCCAGCAGCTTAGATGGCGGGAGGAAGTACTTC	CASSLDGGRKYF
.	TRBV7-2	TRBJ2-7	many	TGTGCCAGCAGCTTATCTCCCCCGGGTTTGTCCTACGAGCAGTACTTC	CASSLSPPGLSYEQYF